These T cell receptor beta chains were read from a single sample in a study of T cell responses to AZD1222 COVID-19 vaccine. Produced via immunoSEQ multiplex PCR; TCRdb's table is partial and in-frame only. The sample includes about 140,000 clones, approximately 93% of them seen just once. The input for sequencing was peripheral blood, taken after recovery from COVID-19. Source of these receptors: an adult who had recovered from COVID-19. Each CDR3 is given with its conserved first and last residue. D genes are given only for firm matches. Some rows mark clone size as missing; the rest say once, few, many or name a class of expanded clone.

V gene,D gene,J gene,clone size,CDR3 DNA,CDR3 protein
TRBV2,NA,TRBJ2-7,once,TGTGCCAGCACCCGGGACGAAAGCTCCTACGAGCAGTACTTC,CASTRDESSYEQYF
TRBV3-1/TRBV3-2,NA,TRBJ1-1,once,TGTGCCAGCAGCCAAAATGTTGGCCTGAACACTGAAGCTTTCTTT,CASSQNVGLNTEAFF
TRBV7-3,NA,TRBJ1-3,NA,TGTGCCAGCAGCTTAACGGGAGGGGCTGGAAACACCATATATTTT,CASSLTGGAGNTIYF
TRBV19,NA,TRBJ2-1,NA,TGTGCCAGTACTGGGTCTACCCCGTGGAATGAGCAGTTCTTC,CASTGSTPWNEQFF
TRBV15,TRBD2,TRBJ2-5,NA,TGTGCCACCAGCAGCAGCACTAGCGGCCAAGAGACCCAGTACTTC,CATSSSTSGQETQYF
TRBV5-1,NA,TRBJ2-3,NA,TGCGCCAGCAGTCCTAGCACAGATACGCAGTATTTT,CASSPSTDTQYF
TRBV4-1,NA,TRBJ1-1,NA,TGCGCCAGCAGCCAGACATTAGCCGTTGAAGCTTTCTTT,CASSQTLAVEAFF
TRBV15,TRBD1,TRBJ2-6,few,TGTGCCACCAGCACGGACAGGGGCTCTGGGGCCAACGTCCTGACTTTC,CATSTDRGSGANVLTF
TRBV28,NA,TRBJ1-1,NA,TGTGCCAGCAGTTCCCCTACAGGATGGTACATGAACACTGAAGCTTTCTTT,CASSSPTGWYMNTEAFF
TRBV28,TRBD2,TRBJ2-1,NA,TGTGCCAGCAGTTTAGCGGGACTAGCGGGAGCTGATGAGCAGTTCTTC,CASSLAGLAGADEQFF
TRBV7-9,TRBD1,TRBJ2-1,NA,TGTGCCAGCAGCGCCCGGACAGGGGTCTACAATGAGCAGTTCTTC,CASSARTGVYNEQFF
TRBV9,TRBD2,TRBJ2-2,NA,TGTGCCAGCAGCGTAGGGCCTAGCGGGCAGAACACCGGGGAGCTGTTTTTT,CASSVGPSGQNTGELFF
TRBV2,NA,TRBJ1-5,once,TGTGCCAGCAGTCCGGTAGGGCAGAACAATCAGCCCCAGCATTTT,CASSPVGQNNQPQHF
TRBV28,NA,TRBJ1-2,NA,TGTGCCAGCAGTTTATCGGGGACAACCTATGGCTACACCTTC,CASSLSGTTYGYTF
TRBV10-3,NA,TRBJ1-1,NA,TGTGCCATCAGTTACAGGGAGGGCACTGAAGCTTTCTTT,CAISYREGTEAFF
TRBV7-9,TRBD2,TRBJ2-1,NA,TGTGCCAGCAGCTTCAGGTGGGAGGGTAAAAATGAGCAGTTCTTC,CASSFRWEGKNEQFF
TRBV24-1,NA,TRBJ2-7,NA,TGTGCCACCAGTGATACCTCAGGTCCTAGAAGCTACGAGCAGTACTTC,CATSDTSGPRSYEQYF
TRBV5-4,TRBD1,TRBJ2-1,NA,TGTGCCAGCAGCTCACGGGACAGGGACGGCAATGAGCAGTTCTTC,CASSSRDRDGNEQFF
TRBV24-1,NA,TRBJ2-2,NA,TGTGCCACCTCGGGACATGAAGAGGTCGGGGAGCTGTTTTTT,CATSGHEEVGELFF
TRBV2,NA,TRBJ1-1,NA,TGTGCCAGCAGCGCGGGGTTTGAAGCTTTCTTT,CASSAGFEAFF
TRBV13,NA,TRBJ1-5,NA,TGTGCCAGCAGCTTAGGGGCGTCCCTTAATCAGCCCCAGCATTTT,CASSLGASLNQPQHF
TRBV6-6,TRBD1,TRBJ2-7,NA,TGTGCCAGTTATCGACGGGACAGGAGCCACGAGCAGTACTTC,CASYRRDRSHEQYF
TRBV28,NA,TRBJ1-1,NA,TGTGCCAGCAGTTTTGGTGTCCAGAAAGCTTTCTTT,CASSFGVQKAFF
TRBV9,TRBD1,TRBJ1-4,NA,TGTGCCAGCAGCGTATCACAGGGGGGTGCAACTAATGAAAAACTGTTTTTT,CASSVSQGGATNEKLFF
TRBV14,NA,TRBJ1-1,once,TGTGCCAGCAGCCAGATACAGAACACTGAAGCTTTCTTT,CASSQIQNTEAFF
TRBV29-1,NA,TRBJ1-1,NA,TGCAGCGTCACCCCAAGCACGGGCACTGAAGCTTTCTTT,CSVTPSTGTEAFF
TRBV5-1,NA,TRBJ2-7,once,TGCGCCAGCAGCTTGGGGGAGGGGGCTTTCGACGAGCAGTACTTC,CASSLGEGAFDEQYF
TRBV6-1,NA,TRBJ1-6,NA,TGTGCCAGCAGTCAAGCTAGGATCGGGTCACCCCTCCACTTT,CASSQARIGSPLHF
TRBV30,NA,TRBJ1-1,NA,TGTGCCTGGAGTGTACGGGGGCCTGAAGCTTTCTTT,CAWSVRGPEAFF
TRBV5-1,NA,TRBJ1-1,NA,TGCGCCAGCAGCTTGTCATCAGGGAGAAACACTGAAGCTTTCTTT,CASSLSSGRNTEAFF
TRBV6-5,NA,TRBJ1-6,NA,TGTGCCAGCAGGGAGGGGGGACTCGTTAATTCACCCCTCCACTTT,CASREGGLVNSPLHF
TRBV5-8,NA,TRBJ2-1,once,TGTGCCAGCAGCTTGGAGGGGGGAAGGATGAATGAGCAGTTCTTC,CASSLEGGRMNEQFF
TRBV3-1/TRBV3-2,TRBD1,TRBJ1-2,NA,TGTGCCAGCAGCCAAGTTGGGGCAGGGGGTGGCTATGGCTACACCTTC,CASSQVGAGGGYGYTF
TRBV18,NA,TRBJ2-7,NA,TGTGCCACCGGTTTGGGGCTTAGCTCCTACGAGCAGTACTTC,CATGLGLSSYEQYF
TRBV7-9,NA,TRBJ2-7,NA,TGTGCCAGCAGCTTGTCTGGTGGGGGCTCGGGCGAGCAGTACTTC,CASSLSGGGSGEQYF
TRBV30,NA,TRBJ2-7,once,TGTGCCTGGAATATGGGCGCGTCGGGGTACGAGCAGTACTTC,CAWNMGASGYEQYF
TRBV7-9,TRBD2,TRBJ2-1,once,TGTGCCAGCAGCTTCCCCGGGACTAGCGGACCCTCCTACAATGAGCAGTTCTTC,CASSFPGTSGPSYNEQFF
TRBV27,NA,TRBJ1-2,NA,TGTGCCAGCAGCTTCTCTGTCCGGCTGCGTGGGGGCTACACCTTC,CASSFSVRLRGGYTF
TRBV6-2/TRBV6-3,TRBD1,TRBJ1-1,NA,TGTGCCAGCAGTTACGACAGGGGGGGAGCTGAAGCTTTCTTT,CASSYDRGGAEAFF
TRBV6-5,TRBD1,TRBJ1-2,NA,TGTGCCAGCAGTTACGGACCAGGGACAGGGTATGATGGCTACACCTTC,CASSYGPGTGYDGYTF
TRBV10-2,NA,TRBJ1-6,NA,TGCGCCAGCACGGCAGATAAGGGAATTTCACCCCTCCACTTT,CASTADKGISPLHF
TRBV19,NA,TRBJ2-3,once,TGTGCCAGTAGTAGTCTAGTAGCTGGGAGTACAGATACGCAGTATTTT,CASSSLVAGSTDTQYF
TRBV6-5,TRBD2,TRBJ2-1,NA,TGTGCCAGCAGCACGGGACTAGCGGGATACAATGAGCAGTTCTTC,CASSTGLAGYNEQFF
TRBV27,NA,TRBJ2-7,once,TGTGCCAGCAGAACATCACAGGTGTCCTACGAGCAGTACTTC,CASRTSQVSYEQYF
TRBV10-2,NA,TRBJ1-1,NA,TGCGCCAGCAGAAAGGATGATTCCGGCACTGAAGCTTTCTTT,CASRKDDSGTEAFF
TRBV6-5,NA,TRBJ1-2,NA,TGTGCCAGCATGCATATCTCAGCTAACTATGGCTACACCTTC,CASMHISANYGYTF
TRBV18,NA,TRBJ1-5,NA,TGTGCCAGCTCACGTGGAGTAAGCAATCAGCCCCAGCATTTT,CASSRGVSNQPQHF
TRBV18,NA,TRBJ1-1,NA,TGTGCCAGCTCACCTTCTCGACAGGACACTGAAGCTTTCTTT,CASSPSRQDTEAFF